This T cell receptor (beta chain) was captured in a study of OX40 agonist ivuxolimab in advanced cancers. Turning to the study itself: Three individuals attained partial responses, comprising one hepatocellular carcinoma case and two cutaneous melanoma cases.

This CDR3 contains 15 residues. Germline-derived CDR1 and CDR2 are SGHTA and FQGNSA. Trimming stripped 3 bases from V and 3 bases from J, with 12 bases between. Clones were sequenced by immunoSEQ multiplex PCR, and TCRdb holds only the in-frame ones, with some missing. The sample yields around 45,000 clones, 75% to 85% seen once. Broader study findings: Clonal expansion was among the lowest in partial responders at 0.1-3.0 mg/kg, especially CD8+. Averaged across samples, CD8+ T cells carried more expanded clones than CD4+ did.

As concerns this clone: No antigen is known for it.

Sequenced here: CD4+ or CD8+ T cells sorted from blood, sampled in a trial of the OX40 agonist ivuxolimab. The sequence was obtained from an adult with an advanced solid tumor such as melanoma, head and neck, liver or kidney cancer. V gene TRBV7-2 combines with J gene TRBJ1-5; tentative D call: TRBD1 (6 bases). CDR3 sequence (DNA): TGTGCCAGCAGCTTGGGGGCCCCGGTCAATCAGCCCCAGCATTTT. As protein: CASSLGAPVNQPQHF.